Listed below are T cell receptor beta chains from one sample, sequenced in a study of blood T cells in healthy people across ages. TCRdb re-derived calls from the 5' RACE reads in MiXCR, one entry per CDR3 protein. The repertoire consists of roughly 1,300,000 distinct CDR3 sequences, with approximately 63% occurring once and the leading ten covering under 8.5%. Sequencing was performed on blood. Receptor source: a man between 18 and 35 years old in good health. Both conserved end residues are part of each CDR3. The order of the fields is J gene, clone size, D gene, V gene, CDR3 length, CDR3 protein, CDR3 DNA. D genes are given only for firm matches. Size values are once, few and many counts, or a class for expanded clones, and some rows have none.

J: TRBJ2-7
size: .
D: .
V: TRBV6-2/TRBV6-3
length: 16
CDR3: CASSPRQPPTPNEQYF
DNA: TGTGCCAGCAGCCCTCGACAGCCCCCCACGCCCAACGAGCAGTACTTC

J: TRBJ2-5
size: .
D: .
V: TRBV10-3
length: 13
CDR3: CAIRGLPGETQYF
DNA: TGTGCCATCAGAGGACTACCAGGGGAGACCCAGTACTTC

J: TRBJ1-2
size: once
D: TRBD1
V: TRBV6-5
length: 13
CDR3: CASSNGQAYGYTF
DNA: TGTGCCAGCAGTAACGGACAGGCCTATGGCTACACCTTC

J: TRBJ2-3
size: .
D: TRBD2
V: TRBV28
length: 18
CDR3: CASSLTGLAGGISDTQYF
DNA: TGTGCCAGCAGTTTAACGGGACTAGCGGGGGGGATCTCAGATACGCAGTATTTT

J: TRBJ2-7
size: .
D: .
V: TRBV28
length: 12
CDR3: CAGSDVAYEQYF
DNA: TGTGCCGGCTCGGACGTAGCCTACGAGCAGTACTTC

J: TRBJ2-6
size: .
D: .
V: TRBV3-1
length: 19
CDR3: CASSQESQGMRSGANVLTF
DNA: TGTGCCAGCAGCCAAGAGAGCCAGGGTATGAGGTCTGGGGCCAACGTCCTGACTTTC

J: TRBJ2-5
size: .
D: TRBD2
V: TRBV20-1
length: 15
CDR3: CSAPSATSGRNEQYF
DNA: TGCAGTGCTCCGTCCGCCACTAGCGGGCGGAATGAGCAGTACTTC

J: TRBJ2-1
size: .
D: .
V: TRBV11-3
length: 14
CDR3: CASSLDFPIYEQFF
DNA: TGTGCCAGCAGCTTAGATTTTCCGATCTATGAGCAGTTCTTC

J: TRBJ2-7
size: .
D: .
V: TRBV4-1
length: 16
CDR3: CASSQDRRGGLYEQYF
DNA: TGCGCCAGCAGCCAAGATCGGAGGGGGGGGCTCTACGAGCAGTACTTC

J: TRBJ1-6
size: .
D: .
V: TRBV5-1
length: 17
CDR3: CASSSRSRANGNSPLHF
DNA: TGCGCCAGCAGCTCCCGCTCCCGAGCCAACGGGAATTCACCCCTCCACTTT

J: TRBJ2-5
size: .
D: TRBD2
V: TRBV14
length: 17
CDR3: CASSQGRGLAGQETQYF
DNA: TGTGCCAGCAGCCAAGGGCGAGGACTAGCGGGACAGGAGACCCAGTACTTC

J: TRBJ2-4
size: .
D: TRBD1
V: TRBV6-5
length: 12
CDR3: CASRTGVQGQYF
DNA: TGTGCCAGCAGAACAGGGGTTCAGGGGCAGTACTTC

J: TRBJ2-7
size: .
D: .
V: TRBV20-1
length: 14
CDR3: CSARRTLPSYEQYF
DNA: TGCAGTGCTAGGCGGACTCTGCCCTCCTACGAGCAGTACTTC

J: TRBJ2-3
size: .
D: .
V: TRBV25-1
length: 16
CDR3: CASSEFYGGGTDTQYF
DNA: TGTGCCAGCAGTGAATTTTACGGGGGAGGCACAGATACGCAGTATTTT

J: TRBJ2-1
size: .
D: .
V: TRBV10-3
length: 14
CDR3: CAISDRKGGYEQFF
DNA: TGTGCCATCAGTGATCGGAAGGGCGGGTACGAGCAGTTCTTC

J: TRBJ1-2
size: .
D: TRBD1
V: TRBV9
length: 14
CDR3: CASSVGQGAFGYTF
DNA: TGTGCCAGCAGCGTAGGACAGGGGGCTTTTGGCTACACCTTC

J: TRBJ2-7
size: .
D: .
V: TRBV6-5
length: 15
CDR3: CASSVTYRSSYEQYF
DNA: TGTGCCAGCAGTGTCACCTACAGGAGCTCCTACGAGCAGTACTTC

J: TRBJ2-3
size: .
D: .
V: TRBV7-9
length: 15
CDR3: CASSLNLDSTDTQYF
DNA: TGTGCCAGCAGCCTCAACCTGGACAGCACAGATACGCAGTATTTT

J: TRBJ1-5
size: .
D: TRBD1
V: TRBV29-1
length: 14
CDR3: CSVDQGDPNQPQHF
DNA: TGCAGCGTTGACCAGGGGGACCCCAATCAGCCCCAGCATTTT

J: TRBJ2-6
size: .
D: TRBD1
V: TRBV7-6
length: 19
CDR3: CASNPSQGGASSGANVLTF
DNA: TGTGCCAGCAACCCTTCCCAAGGGGGCGCTTCCTCTGGGGCCAACGTCCTGACTTTC

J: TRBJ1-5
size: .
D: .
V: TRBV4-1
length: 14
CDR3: CASSQERAAQPQHF
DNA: TGCGCCAGCAGCCAAGAGAGGGCAGCTCAGCCCCAGCATTTT

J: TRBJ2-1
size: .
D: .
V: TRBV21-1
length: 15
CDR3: CASSKERLAWDEKFF
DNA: TGTGCCAGCAGCAAAGAGAGACTAGCCTGGGATGAGAAGTTCTTC

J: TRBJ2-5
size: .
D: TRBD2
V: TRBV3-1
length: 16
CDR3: CASSQVAGDFQETQYF
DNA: TGTGCCAGCAGCCAAGTCGCGGGGGACTTTCAAGAGACCCAGTACTTC

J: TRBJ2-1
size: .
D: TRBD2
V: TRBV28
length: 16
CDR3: CASSSQREGRRNEQFF
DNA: TGTGCCAGCAGTTCCCAGCGGGAGGGCCGTCGGAATGAGCAGTTCTTC

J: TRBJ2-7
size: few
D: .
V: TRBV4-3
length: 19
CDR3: CASSQAQEEGADLTYEQYF
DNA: TGCGCCAGCAGCCAAGCCCAAGAAGAGGGAGCCGATCTAACCTACGAGCAGTACTTC

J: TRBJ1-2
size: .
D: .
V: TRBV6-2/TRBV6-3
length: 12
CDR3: CASISYGGKYTF
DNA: TGTGCCAGCATCTCCTACGGGGGCAAATACACCTTC

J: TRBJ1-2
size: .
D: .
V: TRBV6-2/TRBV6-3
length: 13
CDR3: CASNHRTAIGYTF
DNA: TGTGCCAGCAACCACCGGACAGCAATTGGCTACACCTTC

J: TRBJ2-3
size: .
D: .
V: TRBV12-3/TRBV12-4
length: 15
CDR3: CASSSQPRQADTQYF
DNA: TGTGCCAGCAGTTCCCAACCCAGACAGGCAGATACGCAGTATTTT

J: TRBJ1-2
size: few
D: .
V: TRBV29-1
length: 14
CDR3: CSVGGGTSNYGYTF
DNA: TGCAGCGTTGGAGGGGGAACGTCTAACTATGGCTACACCTTC

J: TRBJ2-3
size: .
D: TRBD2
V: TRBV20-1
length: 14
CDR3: CRARTSGWVGTQYF
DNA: TGCAGGGCGAGGACTAGCGGGTGGGTTGGTACGCAGTATTTT

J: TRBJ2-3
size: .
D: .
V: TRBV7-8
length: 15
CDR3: CASSSPGLRDYTQYF
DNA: TGTGCCAGCAGCTCACCGGGACTTAGAGATTATACGCAGTATTTT

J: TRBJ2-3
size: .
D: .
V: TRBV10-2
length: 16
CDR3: CASSDPGISSTDTQYF
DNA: TGCGCCAGCAGTGACCCAGGGATCTCTAGCACAGATACGCAGTATTTT

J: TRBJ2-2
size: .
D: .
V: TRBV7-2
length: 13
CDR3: CASSRLSTGELFF
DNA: TGTGCCAGCAGCCGACTTAGCACCGGGGAGCTGTTTTTT

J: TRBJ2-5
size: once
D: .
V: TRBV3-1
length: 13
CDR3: CASSQDRTETQYF
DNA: TGTGCCAGCAGCCAAGATAGGACGGAGACCCAGTACTTC

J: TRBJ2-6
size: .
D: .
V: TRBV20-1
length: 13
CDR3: CSASEAGANVLTF
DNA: TGCAGTGCTAGTGAGGCTGGGGCCAACGTCCTGACTTTC

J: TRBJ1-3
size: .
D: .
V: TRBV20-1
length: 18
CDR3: CSAQTIGRGVRSGNTIYF
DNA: TGCAGTGCTCAAACCATCGGTCGAGGGGTCCGCTCTGGAAACACCATATATTTT

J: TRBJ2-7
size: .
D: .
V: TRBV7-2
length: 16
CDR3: CASSLAWDLPPYEQYF
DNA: TGTGCCAGCAGCTTAGCTTGGGACTTGCCTCCTTACGAGCAGTACTTC

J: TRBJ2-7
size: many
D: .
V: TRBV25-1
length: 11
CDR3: CASSRYYEQYF
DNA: TGTGCCAGTAGCCGGTACTACGAGCAGTACTTC

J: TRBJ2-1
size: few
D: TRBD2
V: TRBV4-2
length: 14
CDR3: CASSHLAGRNEQFF
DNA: TGTGCCAGCAGCCACTTAGCGGGCCGCAATGAGCAGTTCTTC

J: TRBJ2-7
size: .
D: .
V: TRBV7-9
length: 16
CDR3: CASSSTDSSSLYEQYF
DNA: TGTGCCAGCAGCTCCACCGACAGCAGCTCCTTGTACGAGCAGTACTTC

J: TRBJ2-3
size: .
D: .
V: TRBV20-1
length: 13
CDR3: CSAPDYSTDTQYF
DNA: TGCAGTGCTCCGGACTATAGCACAGATACGCAGTATTTT

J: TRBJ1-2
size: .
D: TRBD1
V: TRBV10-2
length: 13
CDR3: CASSKQGSYGYTF
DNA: TGCGCCAGCAGTAAACAGGGGTCCTATGGCTACACCTTC

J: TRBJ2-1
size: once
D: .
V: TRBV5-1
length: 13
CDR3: CASTPTNYNEQFF
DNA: TGCGCCAGCACCCCTACCAACTACAATGAGCAGTTCTTC

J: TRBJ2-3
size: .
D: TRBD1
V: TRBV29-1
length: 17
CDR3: CSVEDRVGGATTDTQYF
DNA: TGCAGCGTTGAAGACCGGGTAGGGGGCGCGACTACAGATACGCAGTATTTT